The 14 T cell receptor beta chains given below trace back to one sample, sequenced in a study of cytomegalovirus exposure and HLA in healthy donors. A multiplex PCR was run with 60 Vbeta primers and 13 Jbeta primers. Profiling relied on immunoSEQ multiplex PCR, and the TCRdb table lists in-frame clones only, not all of them. The repertoire holds over 150,000 clones, with around 73% as singletons. Sequencing was carried out using PBMCs. These receptors originate from a woman between 18 and 29 years old in good health and CMV-seropositive.

This chain's CDR3 is CASSLTAGTGGVHTF. The CDR3 nucleotides are TGTGCCAGCAGCCTTACGGCCGGGACAGGGGGAGTTCACACCTTC. V usage is TRBV7-2 and J usage is TRBJ1-2, with 11 bases identical to TRBD1. In germline, CDR1 is SGHTA, CDR2 FQGNSA. CDR3 length equals 15 residues. V trimming: 5 bases; J trimming: 12 bases; junction bases outside the gene matches: 14. Complete variable domain (other parts from reference TRBV7-2 and TRBJ1-2): GAGVSQSPSNKVTEKGKDVELRCDPISGHTALYWYRQSLGQGLEFLIYFQGNSAPDKSGLPSDRFSAERTGGSVSTLTIQRTQQEDSAVYLCASSLTAGTGGVHTFGSGTRLTVV.

This rearrangement joins TRBV4-3 to TRBJ2-5; possibly TRBD2 for D (7 bases). This CDR3 has 17 amino acids. V lost 4 bases to trimming and J lost 5 bases, with 23 bases between them. Germline V gene lookup returns CDR1 LGHNA and CDR2 YSLEER. CDR3 sequence (DNA): TGCGCCAGCAGCCCGAGGGGGGGGCGGTGGGGTACGGAGACCCAGTACTTC. Residues: CASSPRGGRWGTETQYF.

This chain uses TRBV2 with TRBJ1-4; 8 bases map to TRBD1. The CDR3 runs to 13 residues. V was clipped by 10 bases and J by 7 bases; unmatched bases: 8. Germline CDR1 is SNHLY and CDR2 is FYNNEI. The CDR3 loop reads CATADRVAEKLFF. As DNA, the CDR3 is TGTGCCACCGCGGACAGGGTCGCTGAAAAACTGTTTTTT.

The chain joins TRBV30 to TRBJ2-7, with TRBD1 matching 9 bases. CDR3 length equals 15 residues. From germline, CDR1 is GTSNPN and CDR2 SVGIG (reference sequence). J gave up 3 bases and V 2 bases, and 8 bases lay outside the gene matches. The CDR3 nucleotides read TGTGCCTGGAGTCCCCGTCAGGACAGGGGCTACGAGCAGTACTTC. Its protein is CAWSPRQDRGYEQYF.

This clone showed up just a few times. The chain recombines TRBV30 with TRBJ1-4, with 9 bases identical to TRBD1. This CDR3 has 16 residues. Germline V gene sequence: CDR1 GTSNPN, CDR2 SVGIG (reference sequence). Trimming removed 7 bases from V and 4 bases from J; junction bases left unmatched: 13. The CDR3 nucleotides read TGTGCCTCCCAGCCGGGACAGGGCCAACTTAATGAAAAACTGTTTTTT. As protein: CASQPGQGQLNEKLFF.

The chain has TRBV9 and TRBJ1-2; 9 bases match TRBD1. CDR1 is SGDLS and CDR2 is YYNGEE in the germline V gene. V lost 5 bases to trimming and J lost 8 bases; unmatched junction nucleotides: 7. The CDR3 length is 13 residues. In nucleotides, the CDR3 is TGTGCCAGCAGGGGCACAGGGGGCAGGGGCTACACCTTC. Amino acids: CASRGTGGRGYTF.

The chain is built from TRBV7-6 and TRBJ2-1, with TRBD2 identical over 7 bases. Germline CDR1 is SGHVS and CDR2 is FNYEAQ. The CDR3 covers 15 residues. Trimming removed 5 bases from V and 6 bases from J; junction bases left unmatched: 10. The CDR3 here is CASSMVASGPNEQFF. The CDR3 coding sequence is TGTGCCAGCAGCATGGTCGCTAGCGGCCCCAATGAGCAGTTCTTC.

The V gene is TRBV2, the J gene TRBJ2-3, with D perhaps TRBD1 (6 bases). The length of the CDR3 is 16 residues. Germline V lookup: CDR1 SNHLY, CDR2 FYNNEI. Trimming pared 11 bases from V and 4 bases from J, leaving 25 bases between. The CDR3 DNA reads TGTGCCGGCATCCCGAAGGCGGCAGGGGAACCAGATACGCAGTATTTT. This encodes CAGIPKAAGEPDTQYF.

The chain employs TRBV2 and TRBJ2-3; 9 bases line up with TRBD2. Germline V gene sequence: CDR1 SNHLY, CDR2 FYNNEI. The trim removed 6 bases at V and 5 bases at J, leaving 12 bases unmatched. The CDR3 consists of 16 residues. In DNA, the CDR3 is TGTGCCAGCAGGGCTTTGAGCGGGGGGCGAGGAGATACGCAGTATTTT. Translating gives CASRALSGGRGDTQYF.

V is TRBV7-9 and J is TRBJ1-6; 7 bases map to TRBD1. V trimming: 4 bases; J trimming: 7 bases; junction bases outside the gene matches: 4. This CDR3 has 14 residues. Germline V lookup: CDR1 SEHNR, CDR2 FQNEAQ (reference sequence). The CDR3 nucleotides are TGTGCCAGCAGCTCGCAGGGACAGAATTCACCCCTCCACTTT. This gives the protein CASSSQGQNSPLHF.

The rearrangement links TRBV11-2 to TRBJ2-7; unclear D gene. The ends were cut back, 2 bases at V and 3 bases at J, with 5 bases in the middle. Germline assignment: CDR1 SGHAT and CDR2 FQNNGV. This CDR3 spans 12 amino acids. The CDR3 sequence is CASSLQNYEQYF. As DNA, the CDR3 is TGTGCCAGCAGCTTACAAAACTACGAGCAGTACTTC.

The chain couples TRBV4-1 to TRBJ1-1; 9 bases line up with TRBD1. Germline CDR1 MGHRA, CDR2 YSYEKL. The J segment lost 6 bases and the V segment lost 3 bases, leaving 17 bases of the junction unmatched. This CDR3 spans 18 amino acids. The CDR3 sequence: CASSQGPPTGGSIPEAFF. In DNA, the CDR3 is TGCGCCAGCAGCCAGGGCCCGCCCACAGGGGGCTCGATCCCTGAAGCTTTCTTT.

V usage is TRBV2 and J usage is TRBJ2-7, with D possibly matching TRBD1 (5 bases). CDR3 length equals 14 residues. Trimming left V 0 bases short and J 6 bases short, with 12 bases between. Germline loops: CDR1 SNHLY, CDR2 FYNNEI. The CDR3 DNA reads TGTGCCAGCAGTGAAGCGGCAGGGTTTGGCGAGCAGTACTTC. It codes for CASSEAAGFGEQYF.

This clone appeared a few times. This rearrangement joins TRBV4-2 to TRBJ1-3; no clear D gene. The CDR3 covers 15 residues. Germline lookup yields CDR1 LGHNA and CDR2 YNFKEQ. V was pared by 0 bases and J by 4 bases, with 10 bases between. The CDR3 reads CASSQDWTGGNTIYF. In DNA, the CDR3 is TGTGCCAGCAGCCAAGATTGGACGGGGGGAAACACCATATATTTT.